The 27 T cell receptor beta chains presented below share a single source sample, sequenced in a study of blood T cell repertoires in COVID-19. The data were produced by immunoSEQ multiplex PCR, yet TCRdb's version contains in-frame clones alone and is incomplete. This table has 190,000 or so clones, about 90% appearing once. The material sequenced was PBMCs or T cells enriched from blood (not recorded which). The receptors were sampled from a woman aged 18-29 years who had recovered from COVID-19.

The chain links TRBV7-6 to TRBJ2-3, with 11 bases that match TRBD2. Germline CDR1 and CDR2: SGHVS and FNYEAQ. The trim removed 4 bases at V and 2 bases at J, leaving 5 bases unmatched. The CDR3 loop spans 16 amino acids. The CDR3 is CASSSSSGGITDTQYF. The CDR3 nucleotides read TGTGCCAGCAGCTCCTCTAGCGGGGGGATCACAGATACGCAGTATTTT.

This sequence joins TRBV5-1 and TRBJ1-4; D uncertain. Germline V gene data show CDR1 as SGHRS and CDR2 as YFSETQ. V lost 4 bases, J lost 3 bases, and 13 bases lay in between. CDR3 length equals 15 residues. The CDR3 sequence is CASSALGSANEKLFF. The CDR3 region has the DNA TGCGCCAGCAGCGCCCTCGGGTCAGCTAATGAAAAACTGTTTTTT. The full variable domain, in which reference TRBV5-1 and TRBJ1-4 provide the parts outside the CDR3, is KAGVTQTPRYLIKTRGQQVTLSCSPISGHRSVSWYQQTPGQGLQFLFEYFSETQRNKGNFPGRFSGRQFSNSRSEMNVSTLELGDSALYLCASSALGSANEKLFFGSGTQLSVL.

The chain carries TRBV6-1 and TRBJ1-6, with D unclear. Trimming took 2 bases from V and 5 from J, leaving 13 bases between them. This CDR3 is built from 16 residues. From germline, CDR1 is MNHNS and CDR2 SASEGT. This CDR3 is CASSEYEGLNNSPLHF. The CDR3 DNA follows: TGTGCCAGCAGTGAATACGAGGGCCTCAATAATTCACCCCTCCACTTT.

This clone was recorded once. This CDR3 reads CASSHGQGGEAFF. The CDR3 region has the DNA TGTGCCAGCTCACACGGGCAGGGCGGCGAAGCTTTCTTT. The chain is built from TRBV18 and TRBJ1-1; TRBD1 is a possible D gene (5 bases). The CDR3 is 13 amino acids. Trimming removed 4 bases at V and 8 bases at J, with 14 bases between. Germline CDR1 reads KGHSH; CDR2 reads LQKENI. The full variable domain, with the rest looked up from reference TRBV18 and TRBJ1-1, is NAGVMQNPRHLVRRRGQEARLRCSPMKGHSHVYWYRQLPEEGLKFMVYLQKENIIDESGMPKERFSAEFPKEGPSILRIQQVVRGDSAAYFCASSHGQGGEAFFGQGTRLTVV.

CDR3 nucleotides: TGTGCCAGCAGTCGGGACAACCTTAATTCACCCCTCCACTTT. As protein: CASSRDNLNSPLHF. This chain uses TRBV9 with TRBJ1-6; D might be TRBD1 (6 bases). Germline values: CDR1 SGDLS, CDR2 YYNGEE. This CDR3 has 14 amino acids. V lost 5 bases to trimming and J lost 6 bases, with 12 bases between them.

The genes are TRBV4-2 and TRBJ2-7, with 9 bases identical to TRBD1. The CDR3 has 14 residues. Germline V gives CDR1 LGHNA, CDR2 YNFKEQ. The V gene end was trimmed by 2 bases and the J gene end by 3 bases; junction bases not matched to a gene: 2. CDR3 bases: TGTGCCAGCAGCCAATTGGGACAGGGCTACGAGCAGTACTTC. Translating it yields CASSQLGQGYEQYF.

The chain employs TRBV4-1 and TRBJ2-3, with 9 positions matching TRBD1. The CDR3 covers 14 residues. CDR1 is MGHRA, CDR2 YSYEKL, per germline. Trimming took 4 bases from V and 4 from J; bases not matched to a gene: 3. The CDR3, as DNA: TGCGCCAGCAGCCCCGGACAGGGGTCAGATACGCAGTATTTT. This codes for CASSPGQGSDTQYF.

The rearrangement joins TRBV5-4 to TRBJ1-1; a weak D match, TRBD1 (5 bases). The CDR3 totals 14 residues. The V gene lost 1 base and the J gene lost 7 bases, with 14 bases spanning the gap. The germline CDR1 and CDR2 sequences are SGHNT and YYREEE (reference sequence). CDR3 amino acids: CASSLYDSWDEAFF. In DNA form, the CDR3 reads TGTGCCAGCAGCTTGTACGACAGCTGGGATGAAGCTTTCTTT.

The rearrangement joins TRBV9 to TRBJ2-3; D unresolved. Germline V lookup: CDR1 SGDLS, CDR2 YYNGEE. The CDR3 is 15 amino acids. Between the trimmed V and J ends, which lost 2 bases and 0 bases, there was a span of 10 bases. The CDR3 nucleotides read TGTGCCAGCAGCGTGAGCGTCGTCAGCACAGATACGCAGTATTTT. As protein: CASSVSVVSTDTQYF.

The chain uses TRBV10-2 and TRBJ2-2; D possibly corresponds to TRBD2 (5 bases). V lost 2 bases to trimming and J lost 7 bases, with 8 bases between them. Germline values: CDR1 WSHSY, CDR2 SAAADI. The CDR3 has 13 residues. CDR3 coding DNA: TGCGCCAGCAGTGAGACAGAGGGCGGGGAGCTGTTTTTT. Protein: CASSETEGGELFF.

CDR3 amino acids: CASSQVFGSYTF. The CDR3 DNA sequence: TGCGCCAGCAGCCAAGTTTTCGGGAGCTACACCTTC. The chain recombines TRBV4-1 with TRBJ1-2; D gene unclear. The germline V gene encodes CDR1 MGHRA and CDR2 YSYEKL. Trimming left V 1 base short and J 9 bases short, with 9 bases between. This CDR3 is built from 12 residues.

This rearrangement joins TRBV7-2 to TRBJ1-2; the D gene is possibly TRBD1 (5 bases). The CDR3 runs 14 residues. Germline CDR1 SGHTA, CDR2 FQGNSA. The V end was cut by 5 bases, the J end by 5 bases, with 15 bases between. The CDR3 is CASSSQGYGYGYTF. Here the CDR3 DNA reads TGTGCCAGCAGCAGCCAGGGTTACGGATATGGCTACACCTTC. Variable domain in full (rest from reference TRBV7-2 and TRBJ1-2): GAGVSQSPSNKVTEKGKDVELRCDPISGHTALYWYRQSLGQGLEFLIYFQGNSAPDKSGLPSDRFSAERTGGSVSTLTIQRTQQEDSAVYLCASSSQGYGYGYTFGSGTRLTVV.

The chain links TRBV24-1 to TRBJ2-5; D is unresolved. The CDR3 spans 11 residues. Trimming removed 9 bases from V and 5 bases from J, with 9 bases in between. The germline gives CDR1 KGHDR, CDR2 SFDVKD. The CDR3: CATPAGETQYF. The CDR3 nucleotides read TGTGCCACCCCGGCAGGTGAGACCCAGTACTTC.

The table lists this clone with a count of one. V gene TRBV13 combines with J gene TRBJ2-5; tentatively, D is TRBD2 (5 bases). Trimming took 0 bases from V and 5 from J, leaving 13 bases between them. This CDR3 region has 15 residues. CDR1 is PRHDT, CDR2 FYEKMQ, per germline (reference sequence). CDR3 in DNA: TGTGCCAGCAGCTTAGGCCGGGGTTTGGGGGAGACCCAGTACTTC. Encoded protein: CASSLGRGLGETQYF.

V usage is TRBV9 and J usage is TRBJ2-3; 7 nucleotides line up with TRBD1. Germline CDR1 and CDR2: SGDLS and YYNGEE. The CDR3 sequence is 18 residues long. The V segment lost 1 base and the J segment 1 base; nucleotides outside the gene matches: 12. The CDR3 DNA is TGTGCCAGCAGCGTAACAGGGGTATGGGGTACCGGCACAGATACGCAGTATTTT. Its translation: CASSVTGVWGTGTDTQYF. The full variable domain, its missing parts supplied by reference TRBV9 and TRBJ2-3, is DSGVTQTPKHLITATGQRVTLRCSPRSGDLSVYWYQQSLDQGLQFLIQYYNGEERAKGNILERFSAQQFPDLHSELNLSSLELGDSALYFCASSVTGVWGTGTDTQYFGPGTRLTVL.

J is TRBJ1-1 and V is TRBV21-1. TRBV21-1 is described as a pseudogene. The CDR3 spans 12 residues. Here the CDR3 reads CASSKECSEAFF. The CDR3 nucleotides are TGTGCCAGCAGCAAGGAGTGTTCTGAAGCTTTCTTT.

The chain carries TRBV19 and TRBJ1-4; TRBD1 aligns across 10 bases. The CDR3 runs 16 residues. The V segment lost 4 bases and the J segment 0 bases; nucleotides outside the gene matches: 2. CDR1 and CDR2 (germline): LNHDA, SQIVND (reference sequence). CDR3 nucleotides: TGTGCCAGTAGTAGGGACAGGGGCTCAACTAATGAAAAACTGTTTTTT. The encoded protein is CASSRDRGSTNEKLFF.

The chain combines TRBV27 with TRBJ2-1, with D perhaps matching TRBD2 (6 bases). This CDR3 region has 15 residues. Trimming removed 1 base at V and 7 bases at J, with 14 bases between. Per germline, CDR1 MNHEY and CDR2 SMNVEV (reference sequence). This CDR3 reads CASSLWASDENEQFF. The CDR3 bases are TGTGCCAGCAGTTTATGGGCTAGCGATGAAAATGAGCAGTTCTTC.

For the CDR3, the DNA is TGTGCCAGCAGTATTGGACTCGAGCAGTTCTTC. Its protein is CASSIGLEQFF. The chain joins TRBV25-1 to TRBJ2-1, with D maybe TRBD2 (5 bases). The germline gives CDR1 MGHDK, CDR2 SYGVNS. The CDR3 sequence is 11 residues long. V shed 5 bases and J shed 10 bases, with 9 bases lying between them.

This chain uses TRBV28 with TRBJ1-2; 7 nucleotides match TRBD1. CDR3 length: 15 residues. Germline CDR1 and CDR2: MDHEN and SYDVKM. The trim removed 5 bases at V and 4 bases at J, leaving 10 bases unmatched. The CDR3 DNA reads TGTGCCAGCAGTCCCCTGGGACAGACTATCTATGGCTACACCTTC. Its translation is CASSPLGQTIYGYTF.

The chain uses TRBV6-4 and TRBJ2-2, with a tentative D call TRBD2 (5 bases). This CDR3 region has 14 residues. Looked up from germline, CDR1 is MRHNA and CDR2 is SNTAGT. V was trimmed by 0 bases and J by 7 bases, leaving 9 bases between them. The CDR3 loop reads CASSDSPGIGELFF. The CDR3 DNA follows: TGTGCCAGCAGTGACTCTCCGGGGATCGGGGAGCTGTTTTTT.

The CDR3 loop reads CSVARQGSEQYF. For the CDR3, the DNA is TGCAGCGTCGCCCGACAGGGAAGCGAGCAGTACTTC. V usage is TRBV29-1 and J usage is TRBJ2-7; 7 bases are a match to TRBD1. V trimming: 6 bases; J trimming: 6 bases; junction bases outside the gene matches: 8. This CDR3 is 12 amino acids long. Germline CDR1 SQVTM, CDR2 ANQGSEA.

This chain joins TRBV5-1 and TRBJ1-1; maybe TRBD1 (6 bases). This CDR3 contains 15 residues. V dropped 4 bases and J dropped 0 bases, with 13 bases sitting between them. Germline V gives CDR1 SGHRS, CDR2 YFSETQ. In nucleotides, the CDR3 is TGCGCCAGCAGCCCAGGGGACCCTTTGAACACTGAAGCTTTCTTT. Translated: CASSPGDPLNTEAFF.

The chain recombines TRBV12-3 or TRBV12-4 with TRBJ1-1, with 9 bases identical to TRBD1. The CDR3 length is 13 residues. The V segment lost 5 bases and the J segment 7 bases; nucleotides outside the gene matches: 5. In nucleotides, the CDR3 is TGTGCCAGCAGTCTTGGGACAGGGCTTGAAGCTTTCTTT. The encoded protein is CASSLGTGLEAFF.

With respect to this clone: One end of the junction varies from germline; a read error may be responsible. The chain combines TRBV11-2 with TRBJ1-6; no reliable D call. CDR1 and CDR2 (germline): SGHAT, FQNNGV. The CDR3 runs to 15 residues. The CDR3, as DNA: TGTGCCAGCAGCTTAGCTCCCTCCTTTAATTCACCCCTCCACTTT. Protein sequence: CASSLAPSFNSPLHF.

The rearrangement uses TRBV6-1 and TRBJ2-1; the match to TRBD2 covers 9 bases. Unmatched junction bases numbered 9, after V lost 3 bases and J lost 9 bases. The CDR3 length is 15 residues. Germline-derived CDR1 and CDR2 are MNHNS and SASEGT. CDR3 nucleotide sequence: TGTGCCAGCAGTGAGATTAGCGGGGGAGGTTTTGAGCAGTTCTTC. Its protein product is CASSEISGGGFEQFF.

A single count supports this clone. This sequence joins TRBV30 and TRBJ2-1; 10 nucleotides line up with TRBD2. Germline assignment: CDR1 GTSNPN and CDR2 SVGIG (reference sequence). The V segment lost 3 bases and the J segment 8 bases; nucleotides outside the gene matches: 7. The CDR3 spans 14 residues. CDR3 bases: TGTGCCTGGAGCGTAGCGGGGGGACGCGATGAGCAGTTCTTC. It is translated as CAWSVAGGRDEQFF.